This T cell receptor (beta chain) was identified in a study of cytomegalovirus exposure and HLA in healthy donors. PCR primers comprised 60 Vbeta and 13 Jbeta primers. Per the original methods: Around 76 million unique TCR beta chains, 9.5 million to 14 million shared, were counted in a later analysis. Using immunoSEQ multiplex PCR, the repertoire was profiled, and TCRdb retains in-frame clones only, with some absent. V and J calls and clone size are those listed in that table; D and trimming were worked out from the DNA. The table has about 230,000 clones, around four fifths seen once. Study-wide points: Sequencing depth across donors, presence/absence analyses assumed, was roughly uniform. HLA-A and HLA-B allele assignments for most subjects were reportedly predicted accurately using TCR beta sequences.

Donors consisted of healthy bone marrow donors. A few counts support this clone. Antigen specificity is unknown. The CDR3 covers 14 residues. CDR1 is MNHEY, CDR2 SMNVEV, per germline (reference sequence). Between the trimmed V and J ends, which lost 2 bases and 3 bases, there was a span of 11 bases. The sequence was collected from a boy younger than 18 in good health and CMV-seronegative. The gene calls are TRBV27 and TRBJ2-7; no clear D gene. Sequencing was carried out using PBMCs. In DNA, the CDR3 is TGTGCCAGCAGTTTAAAAGCGACCGGCTACGAGCAGTACTTC. Amino acid sequence: CASSLKATGYEQYF.